The 23 T cell receptor beta chains reported below all come from one sample, sequenced in a study of graft-versus-host responses after intestinal transplantation (dated by TCRdb to the early 2020s). Libraries came from the immunoSEQ multiplex PCR assay. TCRdb obtained this table from immuneACCESS and retained in-frame rearrangements with V and J assigned. These tables miss some clones; where compared with another copy, unresolved V genes account for less than half of the shortfall, and the remainder is unexplained. The sample yields about 12,000 clones; approximately 93% were counted once. 4.4% of the sample belongs to the ten largest clones. The starting material was PBMCs, obtained about 34 months after intestinal transplantation. The source is a human patient who received an intestinal transplant, so some T cells may come from the graft donor.

The chain recombines TRBV5-4 with TRBJ1-2; 10 nucleotides align to TRBD1. The CDR3 contains 16 residues. The trim removed 0 bases at V and 8 bases at J, leaving 10 bases unmatched. Germline V gene data show CDR1 as SGHNT and CDR2 as YYREEE (reference sequence). CDR3 sequence reads: CASSLARDRGSKGYTF. DNA for the CDR3: TGTGCCAGCAGCTTGGCCCGGGACAGGGGTTCTAAAGGCTACACCTTC.

The chain links TRBV18 to TRBJ1-2; the match to TRBD1 covers 7 bases. Germline V gives CDR1 KGHSH, CDR2 LQKENI. This CDR3 is built from 15 residues. V dropped 3 bases and J dropped 4; count of bases not matched to a gene: 8. The CDR3 region is CASSPNTGTAYGYTF. In DNA form, the CDR3 reads TGTGCCAGCTCACCGAATACCGGGACAGCCTATGGCTACACCTTC. The full variable domain, its missing parts supplied by reference TRBV18 and TRBJ1-2, is NAGVMQNPRHLVRRRGQEARLRCSPMKGHSHVYWYRQLPEEGLKFMVYLQKENIIDESGMPKERFSAEFPKEGPSILRIQQVVRGDSAAYFCASSPNTGTAYGYTFGSGTRLTVV.

V and J are TRBV25-1 and TRBJ1-2; 9 positions agree with TRBD1. The J segment lost 2 bases and the V segment lost 5 bases, leaving 9 bases of the junction unmatched. The CDR3 sequence is 16 residues long. From germline, CDR1 is MGHDK and CDR2 SYGVNS. Here the CDR3 reads CASSLGTGPLNYGYTF. Written as DNA, the CDR3 is TGTGCCAGCAGTCTCGGGACAGGGCCCCTAAACTATGGCTACACCTTC.

The chain links TRBV10-3 to TRBJ2-3; no clear D. Trimming pared 0 bases from V and 9 bases from J, leaving 13 bases between. The CDR3 contains 14 residues. The germline gives CDR1 ENHRY, CDR2 SYGVKD. The CDR3 sequence: CAISESQLPRTQYF. For the CDR3, the DNA is TGTGCCATCAGTGAGTCCCAGCTACCAAGAACGCAGTATTTT.

This clone came up a few times. The chain has TRBV9 and TRBJ1-6; D not resolved. The germline V gene has CDR1 SGDLS and CDR2 YYNGEE. The germline V and J ends were trimmed by 0 bases and 7 bases, with 17 bases remaining between them. The CDR3 sequence is 17 residues long. CDR3 sequence (DNA): TGTGCCAGCAGCGTAGAGAAGGAGGCGATGTGGAATTCACCCCTCCACTTT. It translates to CASSVEKEAMWNSPLHF.

The rearrangement links TRBV5-1 to TRBJ2-3; D possibly matches TRBD1 or TRBD2 (5 bases each). The germline V gene encodes CDR1 SGHRS and CDR2 YFSETQ. This CDR3 has 13 amino acids. With 3 bases removed from V and 1 base from J, the gap between germline ends came to 6 bases. CDR3 amino acids: CASSWDRTDTQYF. The CDR3 bases are TGCGCCAGCAGCTGGGACCGCACAGATACGCAGTATTTT.

The chain links TRBV19 to TRBJ1-6; 7 bases are a match to TRBD1. The CDR3 has 15 amino acids. Per germline, CDR1 LNHDA and CDR2 SQIVND (reference sequence). The J segment lost 6 bases and the V segment lost 5 bases, leaving 7 bases of the junction unmatched. The CDR3 loop reads CASSERDSPNSPLHF. The DNA for the CDR3 is TGTGCCAGTAGTGAACGGGACAGCCCTAATTCACCCCTCCACTTT.

The gene calls are TRBV13 and TRBJ2-5; D gene uncertain. CDR3 size: 15 residues. V was shortened by 0 bases and J by 1 base, with 9 bases between the two germline ends. From germline, CDR1 is PRHDT and CDR2 FYEKMQ (reference sequence). CDR3 residues: CASSLGLSIQETQYF. The CDR3 DNA reads TGTGCCAGCAGCTTAGGCCTGTCTATCCAAGAGACCCAGTACTTC.

In nucleotides, the CDR3 is TGTGCCAGCAGCGTAGACATACCTTCACCCCTCCACTTT. Translation: CASSVDIPSPLHF. The chain combines TRBV9 with TRBJ1-6; D is ambiguous. Per the germline V gene, CDR1 is SGDLS and CDR2 is YYNGEE. With 0 bases removed from V and 9 bases from J, the gap between germline ends came to 7 bases. This CDR3 region has 13 residues.

The genes are TRBV10-3 and TRBJ2-7; TRBD1 aligns across 7 bases. The CDR3 extends over 13 amino acids. Germline loops: CDR1 ENHRY, CDR2 SYGVKD. The J segment lost 1 base and the V segment lost 10 bases, leaving 7 bases of the junction unmatched. CDR3 DNA: TGTGCCAGCCGGGACAGTGTGTCCTACGAGCAGTACTTC. Amino acid sequence: CASRDSVSYEQYF.

V usage is TRBV7-3 and J usage is TRBJ2-5; D gene unclear. The CDR3 covers 12 residues. Deletions cut 2 bases from V and 5 bases from J, with 6 bases between. The germline V gene encodes CDR1 SGHTA and CDR2 FQGTGA. The CDR3 loop reads CASSLFGETQYF. CDR3 nucleotides: TGTGCCAGCAGCTTATTCGGGGAGACCCAGTACTTC. The full variable domain, rest sourced from reference TRBV7-3 and TRBJ2-5, is GAGVSQTPSNKVTEKGKYVELRCDPISGHTALYWYRQSLGQGPEFLIYFQGTGAADDSGLPNDRFFAVRPEGSVSTLKIQRTERGDSAVYLCASSLFGETQYFGPGTRLLVL.

This clone is a singleton in its sample. The chain links TRBV5-6 to TRBJ1-4, with TRBD1 matching 8 bases. The ends lost 3 bases at V and 8 bases at J; junction bases unmatched: 12. Germline V gene lookup returns CDR1 SGHDT and CDR2 YYEEEE. The CDR3 sequence is 16 residues long. The CDR3 sequence is CASSSAQGARGEKLFF. The CDR3 DNA reads as TGTGCCAGCAGCTCGGCGCAGGGGGCGCGTGGGGAAAAACTGTTTTTT.

V usage is TRBV6-1 and J usage is TRBJ1-2; TRBD1 is a possible D gene (6 bases). The CDR3 loop spans 15 amino acids. Germline V CDR1 and CDR2: MNHNS, SASEGT. V was trimmed by 1 base and J by 2 bases, leaving 11 bases between them. The CDR3 spells CASSEVWTVNYGYTF. CDR3 DNA sequence: TGTGCCAGCAGTGAAGTATGGACAGTAAACTATGGCTACACCTTC.

This clone appeared once. This chain connects TRBV27 to TRBJ2-7; D is ambiguous. V lost 4 bases and J 4 bases, leaving 8 bases between the germline ends. From germline, CDR1 is MNHEY and CDR2 SMNVEV (reference sequence). The CDR3 consists of 12 residues. The CDR3 loop is CASSSQGYEQYF. The CDR3, as DNA: TGTGCCAGCAGTTCCCAAGGGTACGAGCAGTACTTC.

To note about this clone: The final CDR3 position lacks the conserved phenylalanine or tryptophan, pointing to a likely read error. The chain carries TRBV2 and TRBJ1-2; D ambiguous. V gave up 2 bases and J gave up 6 bases, with 13 bases separating them. The CDR3 runs to 14 residues. CDR1 SNHLY and CDR2 FYNNEI come from the germline V gene. In DNA form, the CDR3 reads TGTGCCAGCAGTGAATATGTGGGAAGGGATGGCTACACCCTC. Its translation: CASSEYVGRDGYTL.

In this sample, this clone turned up a few times. This chain connects TRBV5-1 to TRBJ2-5, with no clear D. Trimming took off 3 bases at V and 5 bases at J, with 11 bases between the two ends. The V gene's germline CDR1 is SGHRS and CDR2 YFSETQ. This CDR3 spans 13 amino acids. The CDR3: CASSSSQLETQYF. The CDR3 bases are TGCGCCAGCAGCTCGTCACAATTGGAGACCCAGTACTTC.

CDR3: CASKPEGEYGYTF. The CDR3 region has the DNA TGTGCCAGTAAGCCAGAGGGTGAATATGGCTACACCTTC. The chain employs TRBV19 and TRBJ1-2, with no clear D. Germline CDR1 LNHDA, CDR2 SQIVND (reference sequence). This CDR3 spans 13 amino acids. The germline V and J ends were trimmed by 7 bases and 5 bases, with 14 bases remaining between them.

The genes are TRBV7-3 and TRBJ2-7; TRBD1 aligns across 8 bases. Per germline, CDR1 SGHTA and CDR2 FQGTGA. This CDR3 region has 14 residues. Trimming took 5 bases from V and 2 from J; bases not matched to a gene: 5. The CDR3 loop reads CASSADRGTYEQYF. CDR3 nucleotide sequence: TGTGCCAGCAGCGCCGACAGGGGAACCTACGAGCAGTACTTC.

The chain combines TRBV19 with TRBJ1-6, with 7 bases fitting TRBD1. The junction had 6 bases not matched to a gene; V was cut back by 4 bases and J by 9 bases. CDR3 length equals 14 residues. The germline CDR1 and CDR2 sequences are LNHDA and SQIVND (reference sequence). CDR3 nucleotide sequence: TGTGCCAGTAGTACGGCAGGGGGTCGTTCACCCCTCCACTTT. Protein product: CASSTAGGRSPLHF.

The sample holds one count of this clone. The chain recombines TRBV10-3 with TRBJ1-5; 12 bases line up with TRBD1. V lost 10 bases and J lost 5; bases outside the gene matches: 9. The CDR3 length is 15 residues. Germline CDR1 and CDR2: ENHRY and SYGVKD. The CDR3 loop is CATARDRGQHQPQHF. CDR3 nucleotides: TGTGCCACCGCCCGGGACAGGGGGCAGCATCAGCCCCAGCATTTT.

This clone appeared once. The CDR3 spells CASSVTGVNTEAFF. The CDR3 nucleotides read TGTGCCAGCAGCGTAACAGGGGTGAACACTGAAGCTTTCTTT. The chain is built from TRBV9 and TRBJ1-1; 7 bases align to TRBD1. Germline CDR1 and CDR2: SGDLS and YYNGEE. This CDR3 contains 14 residues. Trimming at V came to 1 base and at J to 0 bases, leaving 0 bases not matched to a gene.

This clone was counted a single time. This CDR3 is CASSLRQGQETQYF. In DNA form, the CDR3 reads TGCGCCAGCAGCTTGCGCCAGGGCCAAGAGACCCAGTACTTC. V is TRBV5-1 and J is TRBJ2-5; possibly TRBD1 for D (5 bases). CDR1 and CDR2 (germline): SGHRS, YFSETQ. The V and J ends lost 1 base and 1 base respectively, with 8 bases between them. The CDR3 contains 14 residues. The complete variable domain, with remaining parts taken from reference TRBV5-1 and TRBJ2-5, reads KAGVTQTPRYLIKTRGQQVTLSCSPISGHRSVSWYQQTPGQGLQFLFEYFSETQRNKGNFPGRFSGRQFSNSRSEMNVSTLELGDSALYLCASSLRQGQETQYFGPGTRLLVL.

The V gene is TRBV9, the J gene TRBJ1-6, with TRBD1 matching 8 bases. The ends lost 4 bases at V and 7 bases at J; junction bases unmatched: 7. The CDR3 consists of 15 residues. CDR1 is SGDLS and CDR2 is YYNGEE in the germline V gene. The CDR3: CASSPGQGGNSPLHF. Written as DNA, the CDR3 is TGTGCCAGCAGCCCCGGACAGGGAGGGAATTCACCCCTCCACTTT. Combining the CDR3 with reference TRBV9 and TRBJ1-6 gives the whole variable domain DSGVTQTPKHLITATGQRVTLRCSPRSGDLSVYWYQQSLDQGLQFLIQYYNGEERAKGNILERFSAQQFPDLHSELNLSSLELGDSALYFCASSPGQGGNSPLHFGNGTRLTVT.